A single sample gave rise to the 23 T cell receptor beta chains below, sequenced in a study of CD8 T cells in ankylosing spondylitis. One entry per CDR3 protein, called by TCRdb with MiXCR from the 5' RACE reads. This repertoire shows under 300,000 distinct CDR3 sequences, approximately 10% found once; its top ten account for about 2.5%. The sequenced material came from blood, either unsorted or a sorted T cell fraction (not recorded which). Every receptor here comes from a male donor with ankylosing spondylitis or in good health (not recorded which).

This clonotype was seen repeatedly, ten times or more. V and J are TRBV6-1 and TRBJ1-1; the D gene is possibly TRBD1 (5 bases). Germline assignment: CDR1 MNHNS and CDR2 SASEGT. This CDR3 has 15 amino acids. Deletions cut 2 bases from V and 0 bases from J, with 10 bases between. The CDR3 DNA follows: TGTGCCAGCAGTGAATTTCGGGGGATGAACACTGAAGCTTTCTTT. Translation gives CASSEFRGMNTEAFF.

In this sample, this clonotype turned up many times. This chain connects TRBV20-1 to TRBJ1-5, with TRBD1 matching over 7 bases. This CDR3 region has 16 residues. V was clipped by 0 bases and J by 1 base; unmatched bases: 6. Germline V gene data show CDR1 as DFQATT and CDR2 as SNEGSKA (reference sequence). The CDR3 reads CSARDSGGRSNQPQHF. In DNA form, the CDR3 reads TGCAGTGCTAGAGATTCAGGGGGGAGAAGCAATCAGCCCCAGCATTTT.

This clonotype occurred many times. The J gene is TRBJ2-1, the V gene TRBV29-1; D might be TRBD2 (6 bases). V lost 6 bases, J lost 7 bases, and 19 bases lay in between. The germline V gene encodes CDR1 SQVTM and CDR2 ANQGSEA. This CDR3 has 14 amino acids. CDR3 coding DNA: TGCAGCGTGGGGAGGAGGGAGGTGGGGAATGAGCAGTTCTTC. Translating it yields CSVGRREVGNEQFF.

In this sample, this clonotype turned up many times. V usage is TRBV5-1 and J usage is TRBJ2-1; D gene ambiguous. V gave up 4 bases and J gave up 4 bases, with 6 bases separating them. The CDR3 spans 12 residues. Germline-derived CDR1 and CDR2 are SGHRS and YFSETQ. Written as DNA, the CDR3 is TGCGCCAGCAGCGACGGATACAATGAGCAGTTCTTC. This codes for CASSDGYNEQFF.

This clonotype has only a few counts. The CDR3 DNA reads as TGTGCCAGCTTCGGGACAGGGGGGTACAATGAGCAGTTCTTC. This translates into CASFGTGGYNEQFF. The chain couples TRBV6-1 to TRBJ2-1, with 11 bases lining up with TRBD1. Germline CDR1 and CDR2: MNHNS and SASEGT. V gave up 8 bases and J gave up 4 bases; unmatched junction bases: 4. This CDR3 has 14 amino acids.

This clonotype came up many times. The chain joins TRBV20-1 to TRBJ2-2; D call uncertain. The CDR3 extends over 14 amino acids. Germline assignment: CDR1 DFQATT and CDR2 SNEGSKA (reference sequence). The V gene lost 6 bases and the J gene lost 0 bases, with 11 bases spanning the gap. CDR3 DNA sequence: TGCAGTGCCCGCCCCGCCTCGAACACCGGGGAGCTGTTTTTT. Protein sequence: CSARPASNTGELFF.

This clonotype was detected only a few times. The chain employs TRBV29-1 and TRBJ1-2; D unclear. The CDR3 runs to 14 residues. CDR1 is SQVTM and CDR2 is ANQGSEA in the germline V gene. V was cut by 4 bases and J by 3 bases, with 15 bases left in between. The CDR3, as DNA: TGCAGCGTTGGTCCGGACGGATGGGACTATGGCTACACCTTC. This translates into CSVGPDGWDYGYTF.

This clonotype was seen repeatedly, ten times or more. The chain combines TRBV5-1 with TRBJ2-3; TRBD2 is a possible D gene (5 bases). V was cut by 0 bases and J by 8 bases, with 10 bases left in between. Germline loops: CDR1 SGHRS, CDR2 YFSETQ. This CDR3 is built from 13 residues. CDR3 sequence reads: CASSLEGGGTQYF. CDR3 coding DNA: TGCGCCAGCAGCTTGGAGGGTGGAGGTACGCAGTATTTT.

Ten or more counts support this clonotype. J is TRBJ2-2 and V is TRBV12-3 or TRBV12-4, with TRBD1 matching over 11 bases. Trimming cost V 6 bases and J 4 bases; bases outside gene matches: 4. CDR3 size: 15 residues. The CDR3 is CASSSDRGRTGELFF. In DNA, the CDR3 is TGTGCCAGCAGCTCGGACAGGGGGCGCACCGGGGAGCTGTTTTTT.

This clonotype was counted many times. The chain has TRBV12-3 or TRBV12-4 and TRBJ2-3, with 7 positions matching TRBD2. With 8 bases clipped from V and 0 bases from J, the junction kept 8 bases outside the gene matches. The CDR3 consists of 15 residues. Written as DNA, the CDR3 is TGTGCCAGCCGGGGGGTGGGGCTAAGCACAGATACGCAGTATTTT. It specifies CASRGVGLSTDTQYF.

This clonotype was detected many times. This sequence joins TRBV20-1 and TRBJ2-1; D perhaps matches TRBD2 (5 bases). This CDR3 region has 10 residues. The ends were cut back, 5 bases at V and 10 bases at J, with 9 bases in the middle. Germline CDR1 is DFQATT and CDR2 is SNEGSKA (reference sequence). The chain's CDR3 is CSALTGEQFF. The DNA of the CDR3 is TGCAGTGCTCTAACGGGGGAGCAGTTCTTC.

This clonotype was seen at least ten times. CDR3 in amino acids: CASSDLGQLAHEQYF. The CDR3 nucleotides read TGTGCCAGCAGTGATTTGGGACAGTTAGCTCACGAGCAGTACTTC. The chain employs TRBV25-1 and TRBJ2-7; the match to TRBD1 covers 7 bases. The CDR3 has 15 residues. Trimming took 3 bases from V and 5 from J; bases not matched to a gene: 10. CDR1 and CDR2 (germline): MGHDK, SYGVNS.

The J gene is TRBJ2-1, the V gene TRBV7-6; the D gene is possibly TRBD2 (6 bases). This CDR3 region has 15 residues. Trimming stripped 1 base from V and 5 bases from J, with 12 bases between. Germline CDR1 is SGHVS and CDR2 is FNYEAQ. CDR3 amino acids: CASSLEGSGHNEQFF. DNA for the CDR3: TGTGCCAGCAGCTTAGAGGGTAGCGGTCACAATGAGCAGTTCTTC.

The rearrangement uses TRBV10-2 and TRBJ2-2; a possible D gene is TRBD2 (6 bases). Trimming removed 2 bases from V and 3 bases from J, with 16 bases in between. This CDR3 has 17 residues. Germline V gives CDR1 WSHSY, CDR2 SAAADI. In DNA, the CDR3 is TGCGCCAGCAGTGAGCCGAGCACACTAGCCTACACCGGGGAGCTGTTTTTT. Protein product: CASSEPSTLAYTGELFF.

This clonotype was recorded many times. The chain has TRBV14 and TRBJ2-1; 7 bases are a match to TRBD2. Trimming at V came to 0 bases and at J to 3 bases, leaving 5 bases not matched to a gene. The CDR3 runs 16 residues. Germline CDR1 is SGHDN and CDR2 is FVKESK. The CDR3 coding sequence is TGTGCCAGCAGCCAAGATGAGCGGGATTACTACAATGAGCAGTTCTTC. It translates to CASSQDERDYYNEQFF.

This clonotype was seen many times. The chain carries TRBV4-1 and TRBJ2-2, with TRBD1 as a possible D gene (6 bases). Germline-derived CDR1 and CDR2 are MGHRA and YSYEKL. The V and J ends lost 1 base and 10 bases respectively, with 19 bases between them. This CDR3 is 16 amino acids long. CDR3 region: CASSQGGLDIRVELFF. CDR3 nucleotides: TGCGCCAGCAGCCAAGGGGGGCTGGACATTCGTGTGGAGCTGTTTTTT.

This clonotype was counted many times. The genes are TRBV4-1 and TRBJ2-5, with 7 bases aligning to TRBD1. Germline loops: CDR1 MGHRA, CDR2 YSYEKL. The CDR3 extends over 14 amino acids. J lost 8 bases, V lost 9 bases, and 15 bases had no gene match. CDR3 DNA: TGCGCCAGTGCCGATGGACAGGCCTCGGATACCCAGTACTTC. This gives the protein CASADGQASDTQYF.

Many counts were recorded for this clonotype. This chain uses TRBV20-1 with TRBJ1-1, with TRBD1 as a possible D gene (6 bases). Trimming shortened V by 1 base and J by 3 bases, and 12 bases separated the two germline ends. The CDR3 spans 14 residues. Germline loops: CDR1 DFQATT, CDR2 SNEGSKA (reference sequence). In DNA form, the CDR3 reads TGCAGTGCTAGAGGGGGGGCGGCGGACACTGAAGCTTTCTTT. The encoded protein is CSARGGAADTEAFF.

The gene calls are TRBV5-1 and TRBJ1-5; D is perhaps TRBD1 (6 bases). V was trimmed by 5 bases and J by 1 base, leaving 13 bases between them. The CDR3 contains 15 residues. CDR1 SGHRS and CDR2 YFSETQ come from the germline V gene. The chain's CDR3 is CASREGGGSNQPQHF. The CDR3 region has the DNA TGCGCCAGCAGGGAGGGGGGGGGGAGCAATCAGCCCCAGCATTTT.

The genes are TRBV28 and TRBJ2-7; D might be TRBD2 (5 bases). The CDR3 runs 10 residues. With 10 bases removed from V and 2 bases from J, the gap between germline ends came to 6 bases. CDR1 is MDHEN, CDR2 SYDVKM, per germline. The CDR3 DNA reads TGTGCCATCGGGACCTACGAGCAGTACTTC. Amino acids: CAIGTYEQYF. The variable domain in full, completed from reference TRBV28 and TRBJ2-7, reads DVKVTQSSRYLVKRTGEKVFLECVQDMDHENMFWYRQDPGLGLRLIYFSYDVKMKEKGDIPEGYSVSREKKERFSLILESASTNQTSMYLCAIGTYEQYFGPGTRLTVT.

This clonotype showed up many times. The chain employs TRBV14 and TRBJ2-1, with TRBD1 matching 7 bases. The CDR3 has 15 amino acids. Per the germline V gene, CDR1 is SGHDN and CDR2 is FVKESK. V was pared by 4 bases and J by 6 bases, with 9 bases of the junction left unmatched. CDR3 sequence: CASSPLGGRLNEQFF. The CDR3, as DNA: TGTGCCAGCAGCCCATTAGGGGGCCGGCTCAATGAGCAGTTCTTC.

This clonotype came up many times. V is TRBV14 and J is TRBJ2-1; the D gene is possibly TRBD1 (5 bases). V was trimmed by 0 bases and J by 11 bases, leaving 11 bases between them. Germline-derived CDR1 and CDR2 are SGHDN and FVKESK. The CDR3 has 13 residues. The CDR3 DNA follows: TGTGCCAGCAGCCAAGAGAGTAGGGGAAAGCAGTTCTTC. Translated, it gives CASSQESRGKQFF. The complete variable domain, with remaining parts taken from reference TRBV14 and TRBJ2-1, reads EAGVTQFPSHSVIEKGQTVTLRCDPISGHDNLYWYRRVMGKEIKFLLHFVKESKQDESGMPNNRFLAERTGGTYSTLKVQPAELEDSGVYFCASSQESRGKQFFGPGTRLTVL.

The chain recombines TRBV5-6 with TRBJ2-1; 8 bases are shared with TRBD1. CDR1 and CDR2 from the germline V gene are SGHDT and YYEEEE. V was pared by 5 bases and J by 5 bases, with 6 bases of the junction left unmatched. CDR3 length: 14 residues. For the CDR3, the DNA is TGTGCCAGCAGACCAGACAGGGGAAACAATGAGCAGTTCTTC. This gives the protein CASRPDRGNNEQFF.